The entry below describes one TCR beta chain. Its antigen remains unidentified. In the PCR, 60 Vbeta and 13 Jbeta primers were used. Profiling relied on immunoSEQ multiplex PCR, and the TCRdb table lists in-frame clones only, not all of them. The data contain about 170,000 clones, around 83% of them singletons. The entry originates in a study of cytomegalovirus exposure and HLA in healthy donors. The study, taken as a whole, reports: Rarity held for most TCR sequences, but there were some public TCRs that occurred in many donors. A list of more than 150 TCR beta chains associated with cytomegalovirus was given. Later, an analysis found that common viral pathogens appeared to be linked with several of the most significant clusters.

Although they were nominally healthy when sampled, donors likely had unrecorded immune exposures. Germline CDR1 SGHRS, CDR2 YFSETQ. The CDR3 loop spans 15 amino acids. V trimming: 1 base; J trimming: 0 bases; junction bases outside the gene matches: 3. Sequencing used PBMCs. This TCR was recovered from a man between 18 and 29 years old in good health and CMV-seropositive. The rearrangement links TRBV5-1 to TRBJ1-1, with 7 bases fitting TRBD1. The CDR3 sequence: CASSLTGQLNTEAFF. DNA of the CDR3: TGCGCCAGCAGCTTGACGGGACAGTTGAACACTGAAGCTTTCTTT.